The rows below give T cell receptor beta chains drawn from one sample of a study of T cells expressing NK-cell markers. TCRdb derives one entry per CDR3 protein from the 5' RACE reads, leaving out DNA. The sample's table shows 550,000 to 600,000 distinct CDR3 sequences. What was sequenced was blood T cells: a sorted CD56 or NKG2C T cell subset, CD4+ or CD8+ T cells, or bulk PBMC T cells (not recorded which). Every receptor here comes from a man aged 18 to 30 in good health. Both conserved end residues are part of each CDR3.

J gene | V gene | CDR3 protein
TRBJ1-2 | TRBV6-5 | CASSYHPVRDRTGYTF
TRBJ2-7 | TRBV20-1 | CSVLTGNEQYF
TRBJ2-5 | TRBV11-2 | CASSRRLVIGETQYF
TRBJ1-6 | TRBV15 | CATSTGLTNSPLHF
TRBJ2-1 | TRBV12-3/TRBV12-4 | CASSFKGVLNNEQFF
TRBJ2-2 | TRBV4-3 | CASSPGTSGRASGELFF
TRBJ2-2 | TRBV20-1 | CSARDPSGRSNTGELFF
TRBJ2-5 | TRBV24-1 | CATSGTTETQYF
TRBJ2-7 | TRBV11-2 | CASSARGLGQTEGAYEQYF
TRBJ2-3 | TRBV3-1 | CASSSRSRTSGSPDTQYF
TRBJ1-2 | TRBV2 | CASSERRTLGYTF
TRBJ2-7 | TRBV12-3/TRBV12-4 | CASSSDRTGRNEQYF
TRBJ2-3 | TRBV5-1 | CASSFGNGRPSTDTQYF
TRBJ2-7 | TRBV6-2/TRBV6-3 | CASSYPDGDLREQYF
TRBJ2-3 | TRBV28 | CASSQTSGSTDTQYF
TRBJ2-5 | TRBV5-5 | CASSLAPLQETQYF
TRBJ2-1 | TRBV12-3/TRBV12-4 | CASSKDRSSYNEQFF
TRBJ2-7 | TRBV12-3/TRBV12-4 | CASQTGDAYEQYF
TRBJ2-1 | TRBV20-1 | CSARDYEFSYNEQFF
TRBJ2-1 | TRBV28 | CASRPLTYNEQFF
TRBJ2-3 | TRBV6-5 | CASRRSSGLTTDTQYF
TRBJ2-6 | TRBV5-6 | CASSSLENRAGANVLTF
TRBJ1-1 | TRBV11-1 | CASSHKIGEGTLNTEAFF
TRBJ1-2 | TRBV29-1 | CSVFTGGLYGYTF
TRBJ2-2 | TRBV3-1 | CASSQDPLAGETGELFF
TRBJ2-1 | TRBV24-1 | CATSDLTSSSYNEQFF
TRBJ2-3 | TRBV30 | CAWSVGSGDTQYF
TRBJ2-7 | TRBV28 | CASSLIGDNYEQYF
TRBJ2-5 | TRBV4-1 | CASSQDAASGDQETQYF
TRBJ1-5 | TRBV4-1 | CASSQDETAVGPPRHQPQHF
TRBJ2-3 | TRBV7-9 | CASSVTALQGTTDTQYF
TRBJ2-1 | TRBV6-2/TRBV6-3 | CASSYLAGGGDEQFF
TRBJ2-5 | TRBV29-1 | CSVVGSLAQETQYF
TRBJ2-5 | TRBV4-2 | CASSRTGERETQYF
TRBJ2-1 | TRBV12-3/TRBV12-4 | CASSLAPGLAGGSSYNEQFF
TRBJ2-7 | TRBV20-1 | CSARDSSGSFSLTYEQYF
TRBJ2-3 | TRBV2 | CASSEGRSSTDTQYF
TRBJ2-3 | TRBV5-1 | CASSLEGRSDTQYF
TRBJ1-5 | TRBV12-3/TRBV12-4 | CASRLMGENQPQHF
TRBJ2-1 | TRBV12-3/TRBV12-4 | CASRAGSLREFF
TRBJ2-5 | TRBV28 | CASSLLSGTSGDQETQYF
TRBJ1-1 | TRBV11-3 | CASSFRDSENTEAFF
TRBJ2-1 | TRBV6-1 | CASRTTEGRSYNEQFF
TRBJ2-1 | TRBV30 | CAWSVEDEQFF
TRBJ2-1 | TRBV5-1 | CASSLSAGLAGGEQFF
TRBJ2-1 | TRBV12-3/TRBV12-4 | CAAGTSKSEQFF
TRBJ2-5 | TRBV20-1 | CSARGTSLHRETQYF
TRBJ2-5 | TRBV5-1 | CASSWGTMRLQETQYF
TRBJ2-1 | TRBV12-3/TRBV12-4 | CASSNAQMSSYNEQFF
TRBJ2-2 | TRBV10-3 | CAIAQRPGDLDVGELFF
TRBJ2-5 | TRBV2 | CASSTRQGGKTQYF
TRBJ2-7 | TRBV5-5 | CASSFGTGAHEQYF
TRBJ2-6 | TRBV12-3/TRBV12-4 | CATRWAGAVGANVLTF
TRBJ1-1 | TRBV18 | CASSRGSNTEAFF